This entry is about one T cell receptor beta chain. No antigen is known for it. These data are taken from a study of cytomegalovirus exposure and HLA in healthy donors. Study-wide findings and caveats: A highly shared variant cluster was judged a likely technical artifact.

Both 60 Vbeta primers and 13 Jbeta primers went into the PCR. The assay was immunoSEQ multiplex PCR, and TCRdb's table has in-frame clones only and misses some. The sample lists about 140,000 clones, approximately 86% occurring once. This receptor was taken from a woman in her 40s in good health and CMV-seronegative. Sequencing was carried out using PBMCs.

The CDR3 loop is CASTEGRNLGYTF. The CDR3 DNA reads as TGTGCCAGCACAGAAGGGAGGAATTTGGGCTACACCTTC. The rearrangement uses TRBV6-1 and TRBJ1-2; D remains unclear. This CDR3 has 13 amino acids. Germline V gene sequence: CDR1 MNHNS, CDR2 SASEGT. Trimming removed 7 bases from V and 8 bases from J, with 17 bases in between.